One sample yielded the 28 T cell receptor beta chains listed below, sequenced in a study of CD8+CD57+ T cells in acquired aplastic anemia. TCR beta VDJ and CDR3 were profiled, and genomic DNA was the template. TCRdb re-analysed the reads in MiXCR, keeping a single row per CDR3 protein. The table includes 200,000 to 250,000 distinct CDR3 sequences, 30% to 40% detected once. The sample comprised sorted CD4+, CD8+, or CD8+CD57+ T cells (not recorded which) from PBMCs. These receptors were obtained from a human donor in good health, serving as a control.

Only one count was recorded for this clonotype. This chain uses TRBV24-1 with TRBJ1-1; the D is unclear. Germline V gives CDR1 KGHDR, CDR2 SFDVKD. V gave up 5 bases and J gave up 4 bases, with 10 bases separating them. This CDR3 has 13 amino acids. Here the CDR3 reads CATSVGYGTEAFF. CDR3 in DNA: TGTGCCACCAGTGTAGGTTACGGCACTGAAGCTTTCTTT.

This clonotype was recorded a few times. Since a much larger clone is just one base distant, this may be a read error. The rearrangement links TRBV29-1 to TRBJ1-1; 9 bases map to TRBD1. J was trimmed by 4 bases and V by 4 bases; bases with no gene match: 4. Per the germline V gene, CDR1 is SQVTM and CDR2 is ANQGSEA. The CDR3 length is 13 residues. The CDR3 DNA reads TGCAGCGTTGGAGACAGGGGGAGCACTGAAGCTTTCTTT. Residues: CSVGDRGSTEAFF.

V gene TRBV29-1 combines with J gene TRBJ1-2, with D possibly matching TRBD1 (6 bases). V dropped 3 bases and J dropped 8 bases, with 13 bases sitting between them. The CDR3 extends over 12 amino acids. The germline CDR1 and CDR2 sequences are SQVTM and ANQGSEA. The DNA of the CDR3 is TGCAGCGTTGATACAGGGTCCGGGGGCTACACCTTC. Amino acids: CSVDTGSGGYTF.

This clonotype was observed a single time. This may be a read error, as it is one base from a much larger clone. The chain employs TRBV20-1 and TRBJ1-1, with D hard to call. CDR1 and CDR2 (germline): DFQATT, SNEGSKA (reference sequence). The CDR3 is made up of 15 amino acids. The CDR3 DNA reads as TGCAGTACTAGAGATTGGGTACAGATGAACACTGAAGCTTTCTTT. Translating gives CSTRDWVQMNTEAFF.

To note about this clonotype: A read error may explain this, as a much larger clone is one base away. CDR3 residues: CASSGPVKNIQYF. The CDR3 region has the DNA TGTGCCAGCAGCGGGCCAGTAAAAAACATTCAGTACTTC. The rearrangement uses TRBV7-9 and TRBJ2-4; the D is unclear. CDR3 size: 13 residues. Germline CDR1 SEHNR, CDR2 FQNEAQ (reference sequence). The V end lost 5 bases, the J end lost 4 bases, and 9 bases lay between the germline ends.

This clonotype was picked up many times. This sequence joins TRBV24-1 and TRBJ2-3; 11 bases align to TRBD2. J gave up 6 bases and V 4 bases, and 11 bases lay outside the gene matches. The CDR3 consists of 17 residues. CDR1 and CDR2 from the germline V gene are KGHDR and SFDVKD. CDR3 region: CATSDPPRLAGRDTQYF. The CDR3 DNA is TGTGCCACCAGTGACCCCCCCCGACTAGCGGGAAGGGATACGCAGTATTTT.

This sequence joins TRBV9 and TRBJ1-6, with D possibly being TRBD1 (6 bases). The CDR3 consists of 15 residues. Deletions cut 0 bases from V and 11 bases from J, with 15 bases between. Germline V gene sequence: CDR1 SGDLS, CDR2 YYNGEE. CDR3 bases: TGTGCCAGCAGCGTAGTGGGGGCAGGGAATCCACCCCTCCACTTT. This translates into CASSVVGAGNPPLHF.

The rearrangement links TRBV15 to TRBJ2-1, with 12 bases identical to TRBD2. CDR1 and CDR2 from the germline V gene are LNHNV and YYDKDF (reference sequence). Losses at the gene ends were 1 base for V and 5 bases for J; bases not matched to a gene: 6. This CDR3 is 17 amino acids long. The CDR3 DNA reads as TGTGCCACCAGCAGAGGGACTAGCGGGATTAAACACAATGAGCAGTTCTTC. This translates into CATSRGTSGIKHNEQFF. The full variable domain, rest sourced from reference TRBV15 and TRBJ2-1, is DAMVIQNPRYQVTQFGKPVTLSCSQTLNHNVMYWYQQKSSQAPKLLFHYYDKDFNNEADTPDNFQSRRPNTSFCFLDIRSPGLGDTAMYLCATSRGTSGIKHNEQFFGPGTRLTVL.

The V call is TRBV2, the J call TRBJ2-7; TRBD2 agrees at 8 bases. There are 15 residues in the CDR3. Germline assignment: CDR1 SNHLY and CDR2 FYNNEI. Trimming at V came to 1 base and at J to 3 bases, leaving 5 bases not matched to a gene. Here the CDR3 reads CASSEDSSGNYEQYF. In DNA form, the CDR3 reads TGTGCCAGCAGTGAAGATAGTAGCGGGAACTACGAGCAGTACTTC.

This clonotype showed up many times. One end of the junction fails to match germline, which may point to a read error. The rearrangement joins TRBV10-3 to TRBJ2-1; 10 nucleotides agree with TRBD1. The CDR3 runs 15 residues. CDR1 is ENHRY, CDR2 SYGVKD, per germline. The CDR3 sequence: CAISAGTGAYNEQFF. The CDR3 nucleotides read TGTGCCATCAGTGCCGGGACAGGGGCCTATAATGAGCAGTTCTTC.

CDR3 sequence reads: CATSATGLKLDTQYF. CDR3 bases: TGTGCCACCAGTGCTACGGGACTAAAATTGGATACGCAGTATTTT. The chain is built from TRBV24-1 and TRBJ2-3; 7 bases are a match to TRBD2. CDR1 is KGHDR, CDR2 SFDVKD, per germline. The CDR3 consists of 15 residues. V dropped 5 bases and J dropped 6; count of bases not matched to a gene: 10.

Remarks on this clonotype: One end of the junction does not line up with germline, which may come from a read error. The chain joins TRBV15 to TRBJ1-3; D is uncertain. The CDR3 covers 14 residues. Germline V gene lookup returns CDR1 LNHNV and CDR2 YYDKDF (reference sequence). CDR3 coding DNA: TGTGTCACCAGCAATCCGAGCTCTGGAAACACCATATATTTC. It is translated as CVTSNPSSGNTIYF.

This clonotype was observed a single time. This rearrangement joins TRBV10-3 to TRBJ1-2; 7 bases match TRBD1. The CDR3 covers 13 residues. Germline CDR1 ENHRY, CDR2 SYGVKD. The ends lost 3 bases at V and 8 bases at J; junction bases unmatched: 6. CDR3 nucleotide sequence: TGTGCCATCAGTGATAGACAGGGCGACGGCTACACCTTC. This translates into CAISDRQGDGYTF.

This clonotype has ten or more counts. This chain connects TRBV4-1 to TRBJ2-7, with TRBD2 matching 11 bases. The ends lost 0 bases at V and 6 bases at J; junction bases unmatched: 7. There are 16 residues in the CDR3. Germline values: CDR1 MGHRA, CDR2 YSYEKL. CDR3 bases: TGCGCCAGCAGCCAAGATCAACTAGCGGGAGTTCCCGAGCAGTACTTC. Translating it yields CASSQDQLAGVPEQYF.

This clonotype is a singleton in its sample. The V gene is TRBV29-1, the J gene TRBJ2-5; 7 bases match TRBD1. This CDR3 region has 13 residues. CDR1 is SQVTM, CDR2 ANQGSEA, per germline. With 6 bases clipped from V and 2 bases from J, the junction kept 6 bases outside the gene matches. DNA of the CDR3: TGCAGCGTAACAGGGGCGGGTCAAGAGACCCAGTACTTC. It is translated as CSVTGAGQETQYF.

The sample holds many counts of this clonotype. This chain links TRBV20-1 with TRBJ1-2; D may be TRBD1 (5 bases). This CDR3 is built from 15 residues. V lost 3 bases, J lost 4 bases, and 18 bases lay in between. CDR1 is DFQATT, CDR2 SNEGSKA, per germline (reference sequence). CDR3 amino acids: CSASGGGGVVYGYTF. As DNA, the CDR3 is TGCAGTGCTAGTGGTGGGGGAGGGGTAGTCTATGGCTACACCTTC.

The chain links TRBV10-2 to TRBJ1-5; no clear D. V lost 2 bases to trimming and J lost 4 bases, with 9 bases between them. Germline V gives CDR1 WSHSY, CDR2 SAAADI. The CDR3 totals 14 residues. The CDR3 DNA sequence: TGCGCCAGCAGTGAGCCGGGCGTGAATCAGCCCCAGCATTTT. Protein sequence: CASSEPGVNQPQHF.

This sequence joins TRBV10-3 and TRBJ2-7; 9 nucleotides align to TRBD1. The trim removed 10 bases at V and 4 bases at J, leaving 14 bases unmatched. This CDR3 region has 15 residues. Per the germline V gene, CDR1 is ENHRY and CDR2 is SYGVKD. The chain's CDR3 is CASSRTGTGWYEQYF. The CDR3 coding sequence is TGTGCCAGCAGCCGAACCGGGACAGGGTGGTACGAGCAGTACTTC.

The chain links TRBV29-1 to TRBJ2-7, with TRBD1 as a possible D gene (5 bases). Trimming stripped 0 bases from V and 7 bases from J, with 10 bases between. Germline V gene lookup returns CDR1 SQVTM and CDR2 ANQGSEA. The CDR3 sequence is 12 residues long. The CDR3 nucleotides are TGCAGCGTTGAAGAGGACAAGGGGGAGCAGTACTTC. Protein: CSVEEDKGEQYF.

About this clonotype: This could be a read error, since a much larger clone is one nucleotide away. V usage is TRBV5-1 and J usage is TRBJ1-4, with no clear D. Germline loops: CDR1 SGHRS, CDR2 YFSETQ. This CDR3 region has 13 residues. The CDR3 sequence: CASSLAPYERLFF. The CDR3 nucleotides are TGCGCCAGCAGCTTGGCCCCCTATGAAAGACTGTTTTTT.

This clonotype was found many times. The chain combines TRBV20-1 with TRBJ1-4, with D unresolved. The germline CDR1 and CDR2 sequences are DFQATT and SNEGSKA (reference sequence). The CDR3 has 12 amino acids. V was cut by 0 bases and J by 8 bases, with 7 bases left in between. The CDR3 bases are TGCAGTGCTAGAGATGTGCCGGAAAAACTGTTTTTT. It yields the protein CSARDVPEKLFF.

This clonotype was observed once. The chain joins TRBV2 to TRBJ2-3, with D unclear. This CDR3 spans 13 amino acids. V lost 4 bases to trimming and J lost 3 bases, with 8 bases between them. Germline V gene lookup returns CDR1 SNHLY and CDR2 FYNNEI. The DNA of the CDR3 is TGTGCCAGCAGTGTAGGGCAGACAGATACGCAGTATTTT. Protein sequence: CASSVGQTDTQYF. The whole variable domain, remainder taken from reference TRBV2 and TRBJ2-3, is EPEVTQTPSHQVTQMGQEVILRCVPISNHLYFYWYRQILGQKVEFLVSFYNNEISEKSEIFDDQFSVERPDGSNFTLKIRSTKLEDSAMYFCASSVGQTDTQYFGPGTRLTVL.

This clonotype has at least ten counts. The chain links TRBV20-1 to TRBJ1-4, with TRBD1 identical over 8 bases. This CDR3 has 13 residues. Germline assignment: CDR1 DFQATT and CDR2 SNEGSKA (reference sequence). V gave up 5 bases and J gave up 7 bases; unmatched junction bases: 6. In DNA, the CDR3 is TGCAGTGCTGCGGACAGGGTGGGTGAAAAACTGTTTTTT. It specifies CSAADRVGEKLFF.

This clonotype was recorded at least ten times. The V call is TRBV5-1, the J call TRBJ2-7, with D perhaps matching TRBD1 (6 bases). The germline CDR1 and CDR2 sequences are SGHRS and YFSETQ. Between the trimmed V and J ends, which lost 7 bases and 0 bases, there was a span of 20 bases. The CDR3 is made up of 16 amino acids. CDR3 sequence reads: CASAPEGQPLSYEQYF. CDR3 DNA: TGCGCCAGCGCGCCAGAGGGACAACCTCTCTCCTACGAGCAGTACTTC.

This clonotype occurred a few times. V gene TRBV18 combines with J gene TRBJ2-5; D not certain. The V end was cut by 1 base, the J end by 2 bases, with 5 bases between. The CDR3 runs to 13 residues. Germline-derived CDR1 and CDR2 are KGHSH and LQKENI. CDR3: CASSPRWQETQYF. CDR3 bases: TGTGCCAGCTCACCACGATGGCAAGAGACCCAGTACTTC.

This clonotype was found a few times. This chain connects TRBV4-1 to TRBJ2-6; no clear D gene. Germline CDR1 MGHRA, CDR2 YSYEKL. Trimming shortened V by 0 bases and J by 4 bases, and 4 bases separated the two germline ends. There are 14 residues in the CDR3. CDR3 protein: CASSQEIGANVLTF. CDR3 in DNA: TGCGCCAGCAGCCAAGAGATCGGGGCCAACGTCCTGACTTTC.

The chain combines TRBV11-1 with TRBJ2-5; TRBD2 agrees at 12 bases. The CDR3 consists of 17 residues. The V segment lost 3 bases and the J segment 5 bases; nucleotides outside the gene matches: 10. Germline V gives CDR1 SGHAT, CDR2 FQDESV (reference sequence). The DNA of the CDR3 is TGTGCCAGCAGCTTCGGGCTAGCGGGAGGGCGCGGCGAGACCCAGTACTTC. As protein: CASSFGLAGGRGETQYF.

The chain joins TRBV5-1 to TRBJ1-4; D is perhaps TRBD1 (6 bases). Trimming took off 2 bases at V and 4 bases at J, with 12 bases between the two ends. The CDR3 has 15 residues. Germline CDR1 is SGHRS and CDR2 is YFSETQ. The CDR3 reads CASSLGQSRNEKLFF. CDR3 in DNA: TGCGCCAGCAGCTTAGGACAGAGCCGTAATGAAAAACTGTTTTTT.